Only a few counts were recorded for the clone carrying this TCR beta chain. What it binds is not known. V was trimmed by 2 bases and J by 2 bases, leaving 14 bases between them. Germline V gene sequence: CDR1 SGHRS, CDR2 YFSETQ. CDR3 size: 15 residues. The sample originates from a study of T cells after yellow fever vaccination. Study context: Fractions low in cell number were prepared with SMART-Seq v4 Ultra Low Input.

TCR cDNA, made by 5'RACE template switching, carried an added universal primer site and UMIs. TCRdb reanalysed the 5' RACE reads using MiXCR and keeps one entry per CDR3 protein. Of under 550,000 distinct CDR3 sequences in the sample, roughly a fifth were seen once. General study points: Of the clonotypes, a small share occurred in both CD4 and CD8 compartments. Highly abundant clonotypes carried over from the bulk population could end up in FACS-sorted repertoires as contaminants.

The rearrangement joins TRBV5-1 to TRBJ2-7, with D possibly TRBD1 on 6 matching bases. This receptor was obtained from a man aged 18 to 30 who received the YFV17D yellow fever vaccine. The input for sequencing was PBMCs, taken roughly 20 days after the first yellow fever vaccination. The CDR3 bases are TGCGCCAGCAGCTTTAGACCGGGACAAGCCTACGAGCAGTACTTC. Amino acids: CASSFRPGQAYEQYF.